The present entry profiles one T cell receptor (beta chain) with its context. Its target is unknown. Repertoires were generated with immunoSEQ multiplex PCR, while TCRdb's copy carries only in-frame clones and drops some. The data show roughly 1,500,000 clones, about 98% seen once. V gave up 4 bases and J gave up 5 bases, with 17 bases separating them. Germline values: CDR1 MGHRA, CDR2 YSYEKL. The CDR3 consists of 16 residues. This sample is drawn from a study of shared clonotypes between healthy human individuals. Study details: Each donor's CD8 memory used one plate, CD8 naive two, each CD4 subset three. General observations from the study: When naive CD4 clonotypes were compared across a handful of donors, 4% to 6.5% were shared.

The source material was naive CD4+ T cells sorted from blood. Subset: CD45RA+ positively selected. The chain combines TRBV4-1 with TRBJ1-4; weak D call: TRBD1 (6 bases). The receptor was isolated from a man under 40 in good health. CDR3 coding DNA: TGCGCCAGCAGCCGGACCGGAGGACAGTGGAATGAAAAACTGTTTTTT. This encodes CASSRTGGQWNEKLFF.